The rows below give T cell receptor beta chains drawn from one sample of a study of blood T cell repertoires in COVID-19. Some clones are missing from TCRdb's copy, which holds only in-frame ones; the method was immunoSEQ multiplex PCR. The sample records about 200,000 clones, around 85% being singletons. The sequencing sample was made of PBMCs or T cells enriched from blood (not recorded which). The receptors come from a man aged 40-50 years who had recovered from COVID-19. Both conserved end residues are part of each CDR3. The D gene is left open where the match is weak. The size field is filled for only some rows; it gives once, few, many or a size class.

d_call	v_call	j_call	clone_size	cdr3_nt	cdr3_aa
-	TRBV6-2/TRBV6-3	TRBJ2-7	-	TGTGCCAGCAGTTACTCCGACGAGCAGTACTTC	CASSYSDEQYF
TRBD1	TRBV7-6	TRBJ1-1	-	TGTGCCAGCAGCTTAGGTGGGACAGGGGGAGTGGAGGCTGAAGCTTTCTTT	CASSLGGTGGVEAEAFF
-	TRBV14	TRBJ2-7	-	TGTGCCAGCAGCCCACTTCCGGGAGAGCAGTACTTC	CASSPLPGEQYF
TRBD1	TRBV6-6	TRBJ2-1	-	TGTGCCAGCAGTCCCGCGTACGGACAGGGGGGCGACAATGAGCAGTTCTTC	CASSPAYGQGGDNEQFF
-	TRBV4-3	TRBJ2-1	-	TGCGCCAGCAGCCAAGATGGGGGCCTAGCGGTCGGTAATGAGCAGTTCTTC	CASSQDGGLAVGNEQFF
-	TRBV3-1/TRBV3-2	TRBJ2-7	-	TGTGCCAGCAGCCAGAGAGGGGGGGCAGATATCTCCTACGAGCAGTACTTC	CASSQRGGADISYEQYF
-	TRBV3-1/TRBV3-2	TRBJ2-7	-	TGTGCCAGCAGCCAAGGGAGGGACGGCCGCTACGAGCAGTACTTC	CASSQGRDGRYEQYF
TRBD1	TRBV19	TRBJ2-7	-	TGTGCCAGTAGTATACAGGGGGCCTACGAGCAGTACTTC	CASSIQGAYEQYF
TRBD1	TRBV5-1	TRBJ1-2	-	TGCGCCAGCAGCGCTGAACCGGGACAGGCTGGCTATGGCTACACCTTC	CASSAEPGQAGYGYTF
TRBD1	TRBV13	TRBJ1-1	-	TGTGCCAGCAGCTTAGCAGGGGGCCGGACTGAAGCTTTCTTT	CASSLAGGRTEAFF
-	TRBV28	TRBJ1-1	once	TGTGCCAGCAGTTCGGAAGGGGGAAGGACTGAAGCTTTCTTT	CASSSEGGRTEAFF
-	TRBV3-1/TRBV3-2	TRBJ2-7	-	TGTGCCAGCAGCCACCTAGCCAGGGGCGACTACGAGCAGTACTTC	CASSHLARGDYEQYF